This T cell receptor beta chain emerged from a study of blood T cells in healthy people across ages. This CDR3 is built from 17 residues. The junction had 9 bases not matched to a gene; V was cut back by 0 bases and J by 2 bases. CDR1 and CDR2 from the germline V gene are SGHTA and FQGNSA. Concerning this clonotype itself: Antigen: not known.

Using a J-beta primer mix together with a sample-barcoded 5' primer, a second PCR was run for about 6 to 11 cycles. One entry per CDR3 protein results from TCRdb running MiXCR on the 5' RACE reads. The sample has approximately 820,000 distinct CDR3 sequences; under 45% are singletons. Broader study findings: Researchers said unsorted PBMCs prevented a conclusive naive versus antigen-experienced comparison.

Healthy individuals of Caucasian origin from Russia, aged roughly 6 to 95, served as donors. The clonotype comes from a man in his 60s in good health. Sequencing input: blood. The V and J genes are TRBV7-2 and TRBJ2-5; 7 bases are a match to TRBD1. CDR3 loop: CASSLANRGVRQETQYF. The CDR3 nucleotides read TGTGCCAGCAGCTTAGCGAACAGGGGCGTGCGTCAAGAGACCCAGTACTTC.